The clone carrying this T cell receptor beta chain was seen once. What it binds is not known. Patients got ipilimumab 1 mg/kg beginning 14 to 28 days post-transplant. Through week 26, nivolumab 3 mg/kg IV was given weeks 1, 4, 7, 10, then biweekly. This record belongs to a study of ipilimumab plus nivolumab after autologous stem cell transplantation. Study-wide findings and caveats: Per the authors, repertoire, Treg and microbiota data justify further study.

Generated by immunoSEQ multiplex PCR, the TCRdb table keeps only in-frame clones and is missing some. The table records 9,500 to 10,000 clones, about 70% of them present only once. The clonotype was recovered from a female donor with multiple myeloma. This material consisted of PBMCs, taken in a trial of ipilimumab plus nivolumab as post-transplant consolidation.

CDR3 DNA: TGCAGTGCTAGTGGGACAGATACGCAGTATTTT. Translating gives CSASGTDTQYF. The rearrangement uses TRBV20-1 and TRBJ2-3; D gene ambiguous. The CDR3 length is 11 residues. Between the trimmed V and J ends, which lost 3 bases and 3 bases, there was a span of 4 bases. Germline CDR1 and CDR2: DFQATT and SNEGSKA (reference sequence).